A selection of T cell receptor beta chains follows, all from one sample in a study of cytomegalovirus exposure and HLA in healthy donors. The data were produced by immunoSEQ multiplex PCR, yet TCRdb's version contains in-frame clones alone and is incomplete. The repertoire consists of a few hundred thousand clones, with about 93% occurring once and the leading ten covering 1.5% to 2%. Sequenced input: PBMCs. The receptors come from a girl under 10 years old in good health and CMV-seronegative. Both conserved end residues are part of each CDR3.

TRBV29-1	CSGTSGTNTGELFF
TRBV28	CASSWGQGLNF
TRBV28	CASSHNRGLYGTQYF
TRBV7-9	CSSSREQGAGNQPQHF
TRBV4-2	CASGRAGETQYF
TRBV6-4	CASSVDDRVAAEQYF
TRBV5-1	CASSRGLAVDEQYF
TRBV6-5	CASSYYLAGSTDTQYF
TRBV7-9	CASSIVGGQGQDTEAFF
TRBV19	CASSLTAKETQYF
TRBV30	CAWSVSGQGYQPQHF
TRBV6-6	CASSYYQGVSNQPQHF
TRBV6-6	CASRRTQGGLHQPQHF
TRBV6-5	CASSSRGGGKNIQYF
TRBV6-5	CASSQREGVLESF
TRBV30	CAWSVLTGVGTQYF
TRBV9	CASSGGGSHNQPQHF
TRBV18	CASSLEQLAGGYADTQYF
TRBV6-5	CASSYFQTGAYEQYF
TRBV5-4	CASSLAGILNTEAFF
TRBV6-6	CASRKVDQPQHF
TRBV5-1	CASSFITTESYEQYF
TRBV7-7	CASSFNLADEQFF
TRBV30	CAWSEGGDTQYF
TRBV6-4	CASSDSRRSNQPQHF
TRBV10-3	CAISESQGAGQPQHF
TRBV19	CASRDLEGTGYF
TRBV6-1	CASMRQGGYTGELFF
TRBV5-4	CASSFIGEGISYGYTF
TRBV27	CASRLRGWQTQYF
TRBV7-2	CASSSDRDDEKLFF
TRBV6-1	CASSEVAVITNEKLFF
TRBV11-2	CASSLDLRGVYEQYF
TRBV27	CASRPGRVDQPQHF
TRBV7-2	CASSLGFDRAPRSGYTF
TRBV29-1	CSVERADTGELFF
TRBV5-6	CASSAGQGSYEQYF
TRBV9	CASSVAGDSNQPQHF
TRBV5-1	CASSLGQGSMNTEAFF
TRBV9	CASSVGTALANYGYTF
TRBV7-2	CASSYSVGGTGELFF
TRBV13	CASSLGQSNYEQYF
TRBV29-1	CSVEEQGVNYGYTF
TRBV5-1	CASSSRTGGVYEQYF
TRBV25-1	CASSGVRAGGVQETQYF
TRBV23-1	CATLLGGAENTGELFF
TRBV4-2	CASSQGRDTGELFF
TRBV15	CATSRDRTQYF
TRBV5-1	CASSSGGLNQPQHF
TRBV10-3	CAISRLAEGDEQYF
TRBV7-9	CASSLGLRTANYGYTF